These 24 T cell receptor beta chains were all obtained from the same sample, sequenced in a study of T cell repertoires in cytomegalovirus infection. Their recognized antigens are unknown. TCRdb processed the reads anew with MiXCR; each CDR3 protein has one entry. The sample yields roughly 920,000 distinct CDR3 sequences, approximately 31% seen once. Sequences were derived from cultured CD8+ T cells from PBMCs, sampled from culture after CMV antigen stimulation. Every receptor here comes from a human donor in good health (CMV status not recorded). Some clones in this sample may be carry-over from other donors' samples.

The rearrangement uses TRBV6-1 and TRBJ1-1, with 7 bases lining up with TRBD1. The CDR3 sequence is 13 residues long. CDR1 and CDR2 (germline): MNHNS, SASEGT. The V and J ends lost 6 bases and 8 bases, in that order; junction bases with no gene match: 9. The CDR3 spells CASRDGTVVEAFF. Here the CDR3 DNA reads TGTGCCAGCAGGGACGGGACAGTGGTAGAAGCTTTCTTT.

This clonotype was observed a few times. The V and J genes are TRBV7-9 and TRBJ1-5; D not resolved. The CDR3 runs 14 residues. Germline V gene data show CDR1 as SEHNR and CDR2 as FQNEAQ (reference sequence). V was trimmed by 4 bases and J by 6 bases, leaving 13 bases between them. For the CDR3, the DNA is TGTGCCAGCAGCTCCACTGGAGGGAGTCAGCCCCAGCATTTT. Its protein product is CASSSTGGSQPQHF.

CDR3 sequence reads: CASSFPGQAPGAQYF. The CDR3 DNA follows: TGTGCCAGCAGTTTCCCAGGACAAGCCCCGGGGGCTCAGTACTTC. This chain uses TRBV28 with TRBJ2-5; D might be TRBD1 or TRBD2, each matching 6 bases. V lost 3 bases to trimming and J lost 11 bases, with 22 bases between them. Germline V CDR1 and CDR2: MDHEN, SYDVKM. The CDR3 is 15 amino acids.

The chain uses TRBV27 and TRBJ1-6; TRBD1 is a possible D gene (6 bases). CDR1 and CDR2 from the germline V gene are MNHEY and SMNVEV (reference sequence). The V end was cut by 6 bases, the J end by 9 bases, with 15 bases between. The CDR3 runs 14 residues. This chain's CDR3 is CASRQGEGLSPLHF. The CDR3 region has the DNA TGTGCCAGCAGACAGGGCGAAGGGCTTTCACCCCTCCACTTT.

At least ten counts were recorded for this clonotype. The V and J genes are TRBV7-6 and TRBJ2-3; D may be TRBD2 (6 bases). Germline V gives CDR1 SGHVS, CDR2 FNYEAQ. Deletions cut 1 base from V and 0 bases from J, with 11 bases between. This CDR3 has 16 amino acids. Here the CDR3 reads CASSLGSGASTDTQYF. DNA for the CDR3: TGTGCCAGCAGCTTAGGTAGCGGAGCTAGCACAGATACGCAGTATTTT.

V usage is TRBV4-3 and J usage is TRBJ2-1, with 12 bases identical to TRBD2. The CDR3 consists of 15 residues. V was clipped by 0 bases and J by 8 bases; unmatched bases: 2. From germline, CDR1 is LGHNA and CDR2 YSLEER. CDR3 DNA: TGCGCCAGCAGCCAAGATAGACTAGCGGGGGATGAGCAGTTCTTC. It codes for CASSQDRLAGDEQFF.

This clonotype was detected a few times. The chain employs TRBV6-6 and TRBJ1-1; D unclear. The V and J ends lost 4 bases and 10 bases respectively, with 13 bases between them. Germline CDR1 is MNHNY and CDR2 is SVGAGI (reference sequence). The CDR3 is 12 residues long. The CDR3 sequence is CASSFRADGAFF. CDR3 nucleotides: TGTGCCAGCAGTTTCCGGGCCGACGGAGCTTTCTTT.

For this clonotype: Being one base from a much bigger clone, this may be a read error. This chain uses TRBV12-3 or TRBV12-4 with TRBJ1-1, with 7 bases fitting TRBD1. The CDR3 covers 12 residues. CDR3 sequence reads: CVSLQGWTEAFF. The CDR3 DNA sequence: TGTGTCAGCTTACAGGGGTGGACTGAAGCTTTCTTT.

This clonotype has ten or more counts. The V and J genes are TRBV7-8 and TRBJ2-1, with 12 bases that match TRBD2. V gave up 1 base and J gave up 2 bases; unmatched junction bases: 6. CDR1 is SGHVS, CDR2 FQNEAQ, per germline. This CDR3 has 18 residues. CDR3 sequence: CASSLEGLAGRTYNEQFF. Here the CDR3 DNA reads TGTGCCAGCAGCTTAGAAGGACTAGCGGGGCGTACCTACAATGAGCAGTTCTTC.

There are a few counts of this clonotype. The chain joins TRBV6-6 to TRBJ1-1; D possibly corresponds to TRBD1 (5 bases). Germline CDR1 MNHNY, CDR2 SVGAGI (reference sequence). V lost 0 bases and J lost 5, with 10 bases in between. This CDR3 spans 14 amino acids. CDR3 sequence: CASSYSQGWTEAFF. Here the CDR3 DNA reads TGTGCCAGCAGTTACTCGCAGGGTTGGACTGAAGCTTTCTTT.

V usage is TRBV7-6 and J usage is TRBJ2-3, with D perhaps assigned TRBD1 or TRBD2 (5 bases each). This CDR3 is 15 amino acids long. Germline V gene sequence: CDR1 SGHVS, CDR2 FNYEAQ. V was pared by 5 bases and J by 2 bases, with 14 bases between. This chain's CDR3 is CASSPPWGYTDTQYF. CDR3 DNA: TGTGCCAGCAGCCCTCCTTGGGGGTACACAGATACGCAGTATTTT.

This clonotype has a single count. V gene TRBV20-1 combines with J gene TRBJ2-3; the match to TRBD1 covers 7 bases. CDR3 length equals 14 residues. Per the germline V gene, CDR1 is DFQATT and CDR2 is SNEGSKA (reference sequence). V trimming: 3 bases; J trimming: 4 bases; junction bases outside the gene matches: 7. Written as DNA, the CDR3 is TGCAGTGCTAGGGACAGGAGGTTTGCAGATACGCAGTATTTT. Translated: CSARDRRFADTQYF.

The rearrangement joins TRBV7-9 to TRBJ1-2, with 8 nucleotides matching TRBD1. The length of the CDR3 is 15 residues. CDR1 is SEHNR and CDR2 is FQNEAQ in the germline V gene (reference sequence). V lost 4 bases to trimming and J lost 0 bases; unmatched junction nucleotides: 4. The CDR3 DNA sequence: TGTGCCAGCAGCTCATCGACAGGGGCTAACTATGGCTACACCTTC. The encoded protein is CASSSSTGANYGYTF. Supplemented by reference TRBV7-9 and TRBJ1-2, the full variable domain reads DTGVSQNPRHKITKRGQNVTFRCDPISEHNRLYWYRQTLGQGPEFLTYFQNEAQLEKSRLLSDRFSAERPKGSFSTLEIQRTEQGDSAMYLCASSSSTGANYGYTFGSGTRLTVV.

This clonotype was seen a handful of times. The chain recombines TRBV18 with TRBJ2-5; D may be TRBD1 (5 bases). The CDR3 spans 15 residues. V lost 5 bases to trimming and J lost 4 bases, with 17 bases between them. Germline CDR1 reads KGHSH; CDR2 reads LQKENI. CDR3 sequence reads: CASSAVRVPRETQYF. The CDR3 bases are TGTGCCAGCTCAGCAGTCAGGGTCCCAAGAGAGACCCAGTACTTC.

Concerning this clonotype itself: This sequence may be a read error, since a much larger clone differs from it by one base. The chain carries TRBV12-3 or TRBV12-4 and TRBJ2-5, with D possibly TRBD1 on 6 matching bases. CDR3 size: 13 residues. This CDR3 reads CVSKRAGVETQYF. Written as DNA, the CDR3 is TGTGTCAGCAAACGGGCAGGGGTAGAGACCCAGTACTTC.

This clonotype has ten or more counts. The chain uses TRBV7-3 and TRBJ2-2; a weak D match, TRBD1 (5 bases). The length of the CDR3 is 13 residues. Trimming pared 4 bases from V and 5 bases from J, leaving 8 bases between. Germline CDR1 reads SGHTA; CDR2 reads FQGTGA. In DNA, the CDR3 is TGTGCCAGCAGCTGGGGCCTTACCGGGGAGCTGTTTTTT. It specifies CASSWGLTGELFF.

CDR3 sequence: CASSLVGLREAFF. The CDR3 nucleotides are TGTGCCAGCAGCTTAGTGGGACTGCGAGAAGCTTTCTTT. The chain couples TRBV7-6 to TRBJ1-1, with D tentatively TRBD1 (5 bases). V was trimmed by 1 base and J by 8 bases, leaving 11 bases between them. Germline CDR1 and CDR2: SGHVS and FNYEAQ. The CDR3 length is 13 residues.

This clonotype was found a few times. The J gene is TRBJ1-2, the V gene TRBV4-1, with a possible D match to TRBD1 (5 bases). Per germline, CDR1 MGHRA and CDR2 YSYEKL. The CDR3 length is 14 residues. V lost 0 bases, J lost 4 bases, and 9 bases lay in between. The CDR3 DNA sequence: TGCGCCAGCAGCCAAGAAAGGGGTACCTATGGCTACACCTTC. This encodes CASSQERGTYGYTF.

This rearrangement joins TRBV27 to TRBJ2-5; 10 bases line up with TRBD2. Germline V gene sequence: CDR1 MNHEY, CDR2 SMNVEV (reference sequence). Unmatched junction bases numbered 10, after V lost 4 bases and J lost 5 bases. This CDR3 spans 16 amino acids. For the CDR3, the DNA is TGTGCCAGCAGTTCCCTACTAGCGGGGCCTCGGGAGACCCAGTACTTC. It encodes CASSSLLAGPRETQYF.

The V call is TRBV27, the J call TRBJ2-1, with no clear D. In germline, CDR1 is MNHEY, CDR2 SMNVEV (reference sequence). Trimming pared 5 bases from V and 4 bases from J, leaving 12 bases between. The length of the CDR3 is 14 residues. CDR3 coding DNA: TGTGCCAGCAGTCCCCTGACACTTTACAATGAGCAGTTCTTC. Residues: CASSPLTLYNEQFF.

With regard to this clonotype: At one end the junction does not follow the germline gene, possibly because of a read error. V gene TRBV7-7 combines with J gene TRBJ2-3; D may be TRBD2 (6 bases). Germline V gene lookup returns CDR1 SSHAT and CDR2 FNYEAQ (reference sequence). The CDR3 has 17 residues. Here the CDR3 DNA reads TGTGCTAGCAGCTTAGGGGCTGATTGGACTACAAGAGATACGCAGTATTTT. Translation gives CASSLGADWTTRDTQYF.

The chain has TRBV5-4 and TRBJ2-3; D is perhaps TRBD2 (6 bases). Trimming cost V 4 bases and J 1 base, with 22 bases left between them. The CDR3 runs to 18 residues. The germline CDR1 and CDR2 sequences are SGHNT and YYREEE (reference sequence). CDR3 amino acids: CASSPKPTSYSRTDTQYF. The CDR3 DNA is TGTGCCAGCAGCCCTAAGCCCACTAGCTACAGCCGCACAGATACGCAGTATTTT.

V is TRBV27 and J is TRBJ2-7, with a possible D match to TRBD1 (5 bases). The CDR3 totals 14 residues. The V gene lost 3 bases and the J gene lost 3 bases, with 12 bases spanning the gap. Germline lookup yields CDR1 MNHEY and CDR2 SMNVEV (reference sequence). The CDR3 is CASSFNRKYYEQYF. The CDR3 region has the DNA TGTGCCAGCAGTTTTAACAGGAAGTACTACGAGCAGTACTTC.

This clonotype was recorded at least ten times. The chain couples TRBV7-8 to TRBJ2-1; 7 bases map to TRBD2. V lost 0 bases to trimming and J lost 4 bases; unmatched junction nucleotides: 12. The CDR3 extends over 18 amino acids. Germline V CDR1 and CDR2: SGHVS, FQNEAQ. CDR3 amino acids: CASSLAGGGFGIYNEQFF. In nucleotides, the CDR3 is TGTGCCAGCAGCTTAGCTGGGGGGGGGTTTGGGATTTACAATGAGCAGTTCTTC.